The source of this T cell receptor (beta chain) is a study of blood T cell repertoires in COVID-19. Only in-frame clones appear in the TCRdb table, and some are missing; sequencing was by immunoSEQ multiplex PCR. Of almost 500,000 clones in the sample, 70% to 90% were seen once. Clinical history reported by participants formed the basis on which cohorts were assigned. The recovered donors of Cohort 3 showed two negative PCRs, clearance, or symptom resolution. The CDR3 is 15 amino acids. Germline CDR1 is SGHAT and CDR2 is FQNNGV. The ends lost 0 bases at V and 7 bases at J; junction bases unmatched: 3. This clone has a handful of counts.

The sequenced sample was PBMCs or T cells enriched from blood (not recorded which). The V and J genes are TRBV11-2 and TRBJ1-6; TRBD1 agrees at 7 bases. The receptor comes from a woman aged 60-75 years who had recovered from COVID-19. This CDR3 is CASSLESGGNSPLHF. CDR3 nucleotides: TGTGCCAGCAGCTTAGAATCAGGGGGGAATTCACCCCTCCACTTT.